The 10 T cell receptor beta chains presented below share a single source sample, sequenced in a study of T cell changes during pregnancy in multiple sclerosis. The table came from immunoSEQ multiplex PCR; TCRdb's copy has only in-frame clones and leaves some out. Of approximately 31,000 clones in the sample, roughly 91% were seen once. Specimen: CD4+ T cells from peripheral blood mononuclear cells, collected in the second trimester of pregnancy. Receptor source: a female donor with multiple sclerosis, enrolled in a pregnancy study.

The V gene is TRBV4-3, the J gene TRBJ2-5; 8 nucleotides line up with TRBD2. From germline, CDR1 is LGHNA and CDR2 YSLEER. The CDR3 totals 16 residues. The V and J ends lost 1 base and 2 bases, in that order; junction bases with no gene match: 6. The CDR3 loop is CASSQGQLAEQETQYF. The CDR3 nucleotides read TGCGCCAGCAGCCAAGGCCAACTAGCGGAACAAGAGACCCAGTACTTC.

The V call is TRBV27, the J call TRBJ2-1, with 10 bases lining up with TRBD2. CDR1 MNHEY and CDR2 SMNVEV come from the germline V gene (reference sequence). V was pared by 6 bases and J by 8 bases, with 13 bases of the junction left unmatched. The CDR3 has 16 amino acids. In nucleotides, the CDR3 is TGTGCCAGCAGCCTGACAGCGGGAGGGCCTCAGGATGAGCAGTTCTTC. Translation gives CASSLTAGGPQDEQFF.

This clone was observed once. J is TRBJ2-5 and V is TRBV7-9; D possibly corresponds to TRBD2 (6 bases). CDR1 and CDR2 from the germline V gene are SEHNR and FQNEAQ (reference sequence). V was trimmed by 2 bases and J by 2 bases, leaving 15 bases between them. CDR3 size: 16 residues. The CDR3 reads CASSLTGGILQETQYF. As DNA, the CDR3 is TGTGCCAGCAGCTTAACGGGCGGGATCCTTCAAGAGACCCAGTACTTC.

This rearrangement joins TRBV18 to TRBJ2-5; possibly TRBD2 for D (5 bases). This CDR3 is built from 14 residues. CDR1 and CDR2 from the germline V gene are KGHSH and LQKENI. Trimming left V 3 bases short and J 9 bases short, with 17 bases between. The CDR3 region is CASSPVLGNSAQYF. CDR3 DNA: TGTGCCAGCTCACCGGTTCTAGGGAATAGCGCCCAGTACTTC.

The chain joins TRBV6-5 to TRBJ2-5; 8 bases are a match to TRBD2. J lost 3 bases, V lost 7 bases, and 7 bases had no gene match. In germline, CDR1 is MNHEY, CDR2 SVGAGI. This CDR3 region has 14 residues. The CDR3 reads CASTRIGGEETQYF. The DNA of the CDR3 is TGTGCCAGCACCCGCATCGGGGGGGAAGAGACCCAGTACTTC.

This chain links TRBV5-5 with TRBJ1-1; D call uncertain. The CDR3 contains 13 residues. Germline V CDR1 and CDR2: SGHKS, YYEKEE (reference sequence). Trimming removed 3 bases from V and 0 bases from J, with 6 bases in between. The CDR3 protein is CASSWAMNTEAFF. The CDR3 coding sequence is TGTGCCAGCAGCTGGGCCATGAACACTGAAGCTTTCTTT. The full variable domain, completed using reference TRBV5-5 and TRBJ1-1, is DAGVTQSPTHLIKTRGQQVTLRCSPISGHKSVSWYQQVLGQGPQFIFQYYEKEERGRGNFPDRFSARQFPNYSSELNVNALLLGDSALYLCASSWAMNTEAFFGQGTRLTVV.

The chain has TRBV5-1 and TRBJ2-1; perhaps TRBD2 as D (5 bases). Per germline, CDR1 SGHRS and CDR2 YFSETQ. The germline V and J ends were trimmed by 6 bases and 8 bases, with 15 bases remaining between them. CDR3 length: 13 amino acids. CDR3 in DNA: TGCGCCAGCAACCGGGGTGGGCAATATGAGCAGTTCTTC. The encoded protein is CASNRGGQYEQFF.

The CDR3 sequence is CAWTPVRLVTGNTIYF. CDR3 bases: TGTGCCTGGACACCCGTAAGATTAGTAACTGGAAACACCATATATTTT. J is TRBJ1-3 and V is TRBV30; D is ambiguous. CDR1 is GTSNPN and CDR2 is SVGIG in the germline V gene (reference sequence). This CDR3 is 16 amino acids long. V was pared by 4 bases and J by 2 bases, with 18 bases between.

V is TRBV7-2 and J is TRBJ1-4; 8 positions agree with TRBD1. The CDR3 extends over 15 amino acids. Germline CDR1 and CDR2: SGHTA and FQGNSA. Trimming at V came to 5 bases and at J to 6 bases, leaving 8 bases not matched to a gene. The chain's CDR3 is CASSVRQGRDEKLFF. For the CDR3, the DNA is TGTGCCAGCAGCGTCCGACAGGGGAGGGATGAAAAACTGTTTTTT.

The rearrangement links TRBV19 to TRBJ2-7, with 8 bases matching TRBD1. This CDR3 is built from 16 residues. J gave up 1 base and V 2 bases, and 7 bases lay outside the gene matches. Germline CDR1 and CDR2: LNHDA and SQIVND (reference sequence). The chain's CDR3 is CASSISSDRGSYEQYF. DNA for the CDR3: TGTGCCAGTAGTATATCTAGCGACAGGGGATCCTACGAGCAGTACTTC.